This T cell receptor (beta chain) was documented in a study of blood T cell repertoires in COVID-19. Profiled with immunoSEQ multiplex PCR; TCRdb holds only in-frame clones, not every one. This repertoire shows around 250,000 clones, roughly nine tenths found once; its top ten account for 6.2%. J lost 6 bases, V lost 0 bases, and 11 bases had no gene match. Germline CDR1 is LGHDT and CDR2 is YNNKEL (reference sequence). This CDR3 spans 17 amino acids. The sequence derives from a man aged 55-75 years with acute or convalescent COVID-19. Sequencing was performed on peripheral blood. The chain combines TRBV3-1 (or the pseudogene TRBV3-2) with TRBJ2-1; 7 bases agree with TRBD2. The CDR3 region has the DNA TGTGCCAGCAGCCAAGATTGGGACCCCAGGGAGGGCAATGAGCAGTTCTTC. The encoded protein is CASSQDWDPREGNEQFF.